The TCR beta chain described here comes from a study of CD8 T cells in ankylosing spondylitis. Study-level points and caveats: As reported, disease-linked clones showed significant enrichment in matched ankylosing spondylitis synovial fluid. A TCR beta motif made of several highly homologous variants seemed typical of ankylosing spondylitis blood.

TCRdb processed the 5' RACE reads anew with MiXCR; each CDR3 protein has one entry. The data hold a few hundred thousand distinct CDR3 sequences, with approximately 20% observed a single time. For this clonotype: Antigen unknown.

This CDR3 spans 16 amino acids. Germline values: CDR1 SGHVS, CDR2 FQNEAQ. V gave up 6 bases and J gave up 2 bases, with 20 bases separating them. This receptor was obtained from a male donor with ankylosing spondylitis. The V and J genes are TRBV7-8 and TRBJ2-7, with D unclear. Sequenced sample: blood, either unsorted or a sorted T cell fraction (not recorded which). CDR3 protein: CASSSTRLASPYEQYF. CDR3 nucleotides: TGTGCCAGCAGTTCCACCCGCCTCGCCTCCCCCTACGAGCAGTACTTC.